This T cell receptor beta chain is drawn from a study of blood T cell repertoires in COVID-19. For the study at large: Donors in the United States, Italy and Spain gave samples during acute or convalescent COVID-19. The cDNA or gDNA used as material had been derived from T cells, B-cell-depleted T cells, or PBMCs.

Per the authors' pipeline: Amplified reference gene primers provided the basis for estimating nucleated cell counts. This table comes from immunoSEQ multiplex PCR, and its TCRdb copy is limited to in-frame clones, with some not included. The DNA gave D and trimming, while V, J and clone size come from that table. Found here are 410,000 or so clones, 86% of them singletons; the top ten hold under 1.5%. The germline gives CDR1 KGHSH, CDR2 LQKENI. CDR3 size: 18 residues. The V and J ends lost 4 bases and 1 base respectively, with 22 bases between them. The V and J genes are TRBV18 and TRBJ1-1, with D maybe TRBD1 (6 bases). Sequencing input: peripheral blood. The receptor was derived from a woman aged 25 to 39 with active or convalescent COVID-19. CDR3 in DNA: TGTGCCAGCTCACTACGGGGGGCAGGCTCCGCGACGAACACTGAAGCTTTCTTT. Translation gives CASSLRGAGSATNTEAFF.